Below, one T cell receptor (beta chain) is given with its context. CDR3 length equals 11 residues. Looked up from germline, CDR1 is LGHDT and CDR2 is YNNKEL (reference sequence). The V end was cut by 5 bases, the J end by 7 bases, with 9 bases between. This sample stems from a study of Ad26.COV2.S vaccination and SARS-CoV-2 variants. The treatment was: roughly 18 received Ad26.COV2.S at low or high dose, single or two shots; 5 received placebo; per-sample allocation not given. The samples were gathered on day 63 after the first injection of vaccine or placebo. The repertoire was sequenced with immunoSEQ multiplex PCR; TCRdb's copy has only in-frame clones and lacks some. The table records 250,000 to 300,000 clones, about 89% of them present only once.

The TCR was taken from a person between 18 and 59 years old who received the Ad26.COV2.S COVID-19 vaccine or a placebo. The chain carries TRBV3-1 (or the pseudogene TRBV3-2) and TRBJ2-7, with D unresolved. The sequences come from peripheral blood, collected in a trial of Ad26.COV2.S vaccine versus placebo. CDR3 in amino acids: CASSATGEQYF. Written as DNA, the CDR3 is TGTGCCAGCAGCGCAACCGGGGAGCAGTACTTC.